Each of the 28 T cell receptor delta chains below was sequenced from the same sample in a study of fetal and pediatric gammadelta thymocytes. TCRdb ran CATT on the reads. The data show 1,500 to 2,000 delta-chain clones, with approximately 14% seen just once and around 6.6% held by the top ten. Source material: Vgamma9Vdelta2 gamma-delta T cells from the thymus. Subset meaning: sorted CD3+gammadeltaTCR+Vgamma9+Vdelta2+ thymocytes. These receptors all come from a child who underwent cardiac surgery and was recorded as healthy.

Notes on this clone: With a much larger clone just one base away, this may be a read error. The gene calls are TRDV2 and TRDJ1, with 10 bases aligning to TRDD3. No J gene is reported in TCRdb; it was inferred here by comparing the DNA with germline. Germline V gene data show CDR1 as GEAIGNYY and CDR2 as EKD. The CDR3 is 16 residues long. CDR3 coding DNA: TGTGCCTGTGACCGTACTGGGGGATTCCACACCAATAAACTCATCTTT. Translating gives CACDRTGGFHTNKLIF.

Points on this clone: Since a much larger clone is just one base distant, this may be a read error. This chain joins TRDV2 and TRDJ1, with TRDD3 matching over 13 bases. Since TCRdb gives no J gene, matching the DNA to germline was used here to assign it. The CDR3 is 16 amino acids. Germline V CDR1 and CDR2: GEAIGNYY, EKD. V gave up 3 bases and J gave up 7 bases; unmatched junction bases: 10. The CDR3 DNA is TGTGCCTGTGACCCCCAAAGTACTGGGGGATACGGTAAACTCATCTTT. This gives the protein CACDPQSTGGYGKLIF.

Relative to its sample, this clone is large. Other DNA variants within this sample encode the same CDR3. V gene TRDV1 combines with J gene TRDJ1; TRDD3 matches 10 bases. The germline V gene encodes CDR1 TSWWSYY and CDR2 QGS. This CDR3 spans 17 amino acids. The J segment lost 6 bases and the V segment lost 0 bases, leaving 10 bases of the junction unmatched. In DNA form, the CDR3 reads TGTGCTCTTGGGGAACTTCCGAACAGGGGGATACGTTATAAACTCATCTTT. This encodes CALGELPNRGIRYKLIF.

Worth noting for this clone: One base away lies a much larger clone, so this may be a sequencing read error. The V segment is TRDV2, and no J call was made; TRDD3, as called in the table, went unchecked against the DNA. Germline V gene data show CDR1 as GEAIGNYY and CDR2 as EKD. This CDR3 spans 19 amino acids. The CDR3 reads CACDKFPTREPNNTDNLIF. CDR3 in DNA: TGTGCCTGTGACAAGTTTCCTACGCGGGAACCAAATAACACCGATAACCTCATCTTT.

J is TRDJ1 and V is TRDV2; D is possibly TRDD3 (6 bases). Germline matching of the DNA provided the J gene here, since TCRdb leaves it blank. The germline gives CDR1 GEAIGNYY, CDR2 EKD. CDR3 length: 16 residues. The V and J ends lost 1 base and 0 bases respectively, with 14 bases between them. CDR3 residues: CACDTRYERHTDKLIF. DNA of the CDR3: TGTGCCTGTGACACGCGATACGAGCGCCACACCGATAAACTCATCTTT.

In its sample, this clone is medium-sized. The chain carries TRDV2 and TRDJ3; TRDD3 aligns across 7 bases. The CDR3 runs to 23 residues. The germline CDR1 and CDR2 sequences are GEAIGNYY and EKD. V trimming: 1 base; J trimming: 0 bases; junction bases outside the gene matches: 20. CDR3 amino acids: CACDTESAGDRHPHSWDTRQMFF. DNA of the CDR3: TGTGCCTGTGACACAGAGTCGGCTGGGGATAGACACCCTCACTCCTGGGACACCCGACAGATGTTTTTC.

By share, this clone ranks as large. The identical CDR3 is also encoded by other nucleotide sequences in the sample. V usage is TRDV2 and J usage is TRDJ1, with 10 positions matching TRDD3. The CDR3 is 18 amino acids. V lost 0 bases to trimming and J lost 2 bases; unmatched junction nucleotides: 11. CDR1 is GEAIGNYY and CDR2 is EKD in the germline V gene. CDR3 protein: CACDTGGGYARGTDKLIF. CDR3 DNA: TGTGCCTGTGACACCGGCGGGGGATACGCGCGGGGTACCGATAAACTCATCTTT.

This clone is classed as medium-sized (0.01 to 0.1%). The V call is TRDV2, the J call TRDJ1; tentative D call: TRDD3 (5 bases). The CDR3 length is 15 residues. Germline CDR1 reads GEAIGNYY; CDR2 reads EKD. The V end lost 3 bases, the J end lost 0 bases, and 13 bases lay between the germline ends. CDR3 coding DNA: TGTGCCTGTGACTTGAGGGGGGCATACACCGATAAACTCATCTTT. Translation: CACDLRGAYTDKLIF.

This clone is large within its sample. The same CDR3 arises from other DNA sequences in this sample as well. The chain uses TRDV2 and TRDJ1, with TRDD3 matching 13 bases. Germline V gives CDR1 GEAIGNYY, CDR2 EKD. The CDR3 consists of 19 residues. The ends lost 2 bases at V and 0 bases at J; junction bases unmatched: 11. CDR3 protein: CACDNGTGGYGNYTDKLIF. The DNA of the CDR3 is TGTGCCTGTGACAACGGTACTGGGGGATACGGCAACTACACCGATAAACTCATCTTT.

The chain carries TRDV2 and TRDJ1; 9 bases align to TRDD3. TCRdb records no J gene; here it was assigned by comparing the DNA to germline. The V segment lost 5 bases and the J segment 0 bases; nucleotides outside the gene matches: 36. This CDR3 comprises 25 residues. Per germline, CDR1 GEAIGNYY and CDR2 EKD. CDR3 loop: CACAARFLLSVLGDNPNNYTDKLIF. The DNA for the CDR3 is TGTGCCTGTGCCGCCCGGTTCCTACTATCGGTACTGGGGGACAATCCTAACAACTACACCGATAAACTCATCTTT.

A remark on this clone: This may be a read error, as it is one base from a much larger clone. The V and J genes are TRDV2 and TRDJ1, with 9 bases identical to TRDD3. Germline matching of the DNA provided the J gene here, since TCRdb leaves it blank. The CDR3 has 20 residues. Per the germline V gene, CDR1 is GEAIGNYY and CDR2 is EKD. V shed 3 bases, J shed 0 bases, and the junction held 19 bases outside the gene matches. The DNA of the CDR3 is TGTGCCTGTGACCACTGGCTCATGGGGGATAAGGCTGCTGACACCGATAAACTCATCTTT. This sequence encodes CACDHWLMGDKAADTDKLIF.

This clone is medium-sized in the sample. J is TRDJ1 and V is TRDV1; weak D call: TRDD2 (5 bases). There are 22 residues in the CDR3. Trimming took 2 bases from V and 0 from J, leaving 31 bases between them. Germline CDR1 TSWWSYY, CDR2 QGS. The CDR3 nucleotides are TGTGCTCTTGGGGAAGGGACTTCCCACTATTACTCCCTACTGTTCTACACCGATAAACTCATCTTT. This gives the protein CALGEGTSHYYSLLFYTDKLIF.

The chain employs TRDV2 and TRDJ1; D is ambiguous. Because TCRdb records no J gene, it was assigned here through a match of the DNA to germline. CDR1 and CDR2 from the germline V gene are GEAIGNYY and EKD. The length of the CDR3 is 16 residues. Trimming took 1 base from V and 0 from J, leaving 14 bases between them. In DNA, the CDR3 is TGTGCCTGTGACACGGTACACCGGTCCTACACCGATAAACTCATCTTT. This sequence encodes CACDTVHRSYTDKLIF.

Turning to this clone: A far larger clone is only one base removed, so a read error is likely. The V gene is TRDV3, but the J gene lacks a call; TRDD3 reflects the table's D call only, with no check against the DNA. Germline CDR1 reads TVYSNPD; CDR2 reads GDNSRS (reference sequence). The CDR3 is 21 residues long. The CDR3 sequence is CALTPTDLKVWGNKRAAQLFF. CDR3 DNA: TGTGCCTTAACCCCTACGGACTTAAAAGTCTGGGGGAACAAAAGGGCAGCACAACTCTTCTTC.

The J gene is TRDJ1, the V gene TRDV2, with a weak D call TRDD3 (5 bases). TCRdb offers no J gene call, so here the DNA was matched to germline to obtain one. V gave up 3 bases and J gave up 3 bases, with 16 bases separating them. This CDR3 contains 15 residues. The V gene's germline CDR1 is GEAIGNYY and CDR2 EKD. The CDR3, as DNA: TGTGCCTGTGACTCTGCCGTACTGGAGCCCGATAAACTCATCTTT. This codes for CACDSAVLEPDKLIF.

Comments on this clone: A clone one base away is much larger, so this may be a read error. The chain carries TRDV2 and TRDJ1; the match to TRDD3 covers 13 bases. CDR1 GEAIGNYY and CDR2 EKD come from the germline V gene. The CDR3 loop spans 17 amino acids. CDR3 DNA sequence: TGTTCCTGTGATCCCCGAACTGGGGGATACGTCGGGGGTAAACTCATCTTT. It codes for CSCDPRTGGYVGGKLIF.

In this sample, this clone is medium-sized (0.01 to 0.1%). This chain links TRDV2 with TRDJ1, with TRDD3 identical over 9 bases. Per the germline V gene, CDR1 is GEAIGNYY and CDR2 is EKD. The J segment lost 4 bases and the V segment lost 2 bases, leaving 10 bases of the junction unmatched. The CDR3 runs to 16 residues. The DNA of the CDR3 is TGTGCCTGTGACAGTTTACTGGGGGAGGACAACGATAAACTCATCTTT. Translated: CACDSLLGEDNDKLIF.

This clone is medium-sized by share. This chain joins TRDV2 and TRDJ1; 13 nucleotides align to TRDD3. Per the germline V gene, CDR1 is GEAIGNYY and CDR2 is EKD. V shed 1 base, J shed 3 bases, and the junction held 7 bases outside the gene matches. The CDR3 runs 17 residues. In nucleotides, the CDR3 is TGTGCCTGTGACACGGGGTACTGGGGGATACGTCCCGATAAACTCATCTTT. This translates into CACDTGYWGIRPDKLIF.

This clone is labeled large. The chain recombines TRDV2 with TRDJ1; 8 bases are a match to TRDD3. Germline CDR1 is GEAIGNYY and CDR2 is EKD. V shed 8 bases and J 0 bases; nucleotides not matched to a gene: 13. This CDR3 has 16 amino acids. The CDR3 nucleotides are TGTGCCTACGGCAACTGGGGGGCCTTGTACACCGATAAACTCATCTTT. Protein product: CAYGNWGALYTDKLIF.

In its sample, this clone is medium-sized. This chain joins TRDV2 and TRDJ1; possible D gene TRDD2, 8 bases. Germline V gene lookup returns CDR1 GEAIGNYY and CDR2 EKD. V dropped 3 bases and J dropped 1 base, with 32 bases sitting between them. The CDR3 has 21 amino acids. The CDR3 nucleotides read TGTGCCTGTGACCCCCGGCCTTCCTATTTGGGGGACTCTCTCGGCACCGATAAACTCATCTTT. Its translation is CACDPRPSYLGDSLGTDKLIF.

In its sample, this clone was seen a few times. This chain connects TRDV2 to TRDJ1; TRDD3 is a possible D gene (6 bases). Deletions cut 2 bases from V and 0 bases from J, with 15 bases between. Germline lookup yields CDR1 GEAIGNYY and CDR2 EKD. The CDR3 sequence is 16 residues long. DNA for the CDR3: TGTGCCTGTGACAAGCCTGGGGACCCCGACACCGATAAACTCATCTTT. Encoded protein: CACDKPGDPDTDKLIF.

The chain has TRDV2 and TRDJ3; a possible D gene is TRDD3 (5 bases). In the absence of a J gene in TCRdb, the DNA was matched to germline to assign it here. This CDR3 comprises 16 residues. CDR1 GEAIGNYY and CDR2 EKD come from the germline V gene. The V end lost 1 base, the J end lost 0 bases, and 6 bases lay between the germline ends. CDR3 sequence: CACDTGTSWDTRQMFF. In nucleotides, the CDR3 is TGTGCCTGTGACACGGGGACCTCCTGGGACACCCGACAGATGTTTTTC.

By proportion, this clone is medium-sized. The chain is built from TRDV2 and TRDJ1, with 11 bases matching TRDD3. The CDR3 contains 17 residues. Trimming took 0 bases from V and 1 from J; bases not matched to a gene: 6. Germline CDR1 and CDR2: GEAIGNYY and EKD. The CDR3 spells CACDTELGDTGTDKLIF. For the CDR3, the DNA is TGTGCCTGTGACACCGAGCTGGGGGATACTGGCACCGATAAACTCATCTTT.

By sample fraction, this clone is hyperexpanded. Other DNA sequences from this sample encode an identical CDR3 as well. The J gene is TRDJ1, the V gene TRDV1; 13 nucleotides match TRDD3. With V trimmed by 4 bases and J by 1 base, 30 bases remained unmatched. The germline CDR1 and CDR2 sequences are TSWWSYY and QGS. The CDR3 extends over 25 amino acids. The DNA for the CDR3 is TGTGCTCTTGGGGTCCCATCTTCCGGGGTTTTCGGACTGGGGGATACGGAGGTACCCACCGATAAACTCATCTTT. Its translation is CALGVPSSGVFGLGDTEVPTDKLIF.

This clone is medium-sized (0.01 to 0.1%). This chain joins TRDV2 and TRDJ1, with a weak D call TRDD3 (5 bases). The germline gives CDR1 GEAIGNYY, CDR2 EKD. The CDR3 covers 15 residues. The germline V and J ends were trimmed by 0 bases and 0 bases, with 10 bases remaining between them. This chain's CDR3 is CACDTGDHYTDKLIF. The CDR3 coding sequence is TGTGCCTGTGACACCGGGGACCATTACACCGATAAACTCATCTTT.

This clone was counted a few times. A much larger clone differs from this one at a single base, so this may be a read error. The chain carries TRDV2 and TRDJ1; D possibly corresponds to TRDD3 (6 bases). This CDR3 has 17 amino acids. Germline-derived CDR1 and CDR2 are GEAIGNYY and EKD. CDR3 sequence reads: CACDTEGVLGQTDNLIF. For the CDR3, the DNA is TGTGCCTGTGACACCGAAGGGGTACTGGGCCAGACCGATAACCTCATCTTT.

By sample share, this clone is medium-sized. The chain joins TRDV2 to TRDJ3; the match to TRDD3 covers 7 bases. This CDR3 is 18 amino acids long. Germline V CDR1 and CDR2: GEAIGNYY, EKD. The J segment lost 0 bases and the V segment lost 3 bases, leaving 7 bases of the junction unmatched. CDR3 amino acids: CACDSYWGSSWDTRQMFF. In DNA, the CDR3 is TGTGCCTGTGACTCGTACTGGGGAAGCTCCTGGGACACCCGACAGATGTTTTTC.

This clone is judged large. The J gene is TRDJ1, the V gene TRDV2; 9 bases map to TRDD3. The V segment lost 3 bases and the J segment 0 bases; nucleotides outside the gene matches: 25. Germline CDR1 and CDR2: GEAIGNYY and EKD. The CDR3 is 22 residues long. The CDR3 region is CACDLFDPTLGDPSRYTDKLIF. Here the CDR3 DNA reads TGTGCCTGTGACCTTTTCGATCCTACGCTGGGGGATCCTTCACGGTACACCGATAAACTCATCTTT.